The sample holds many counts of the clone carrying this TCR beta chain. What it binds is unknown. This sample stems from a study of neurological immune-mediated disorders. With 10-nucleotide random UMIs included, cDNA was synthesized by 5'RACE. TCRdb re-analysed the 5' RACE reads in MiXCR, keeping a single row per CDR3 protein. The sample holds some 28,000 distinct CDR3 sequences, approximately 22% seen once. CD4+ or CD8+ T cells at a count of some 900,000 served as input for the sorted libraries. V lost 4 bases, J lost 4 bases, and 4 bases stayed unmatched. The CDR3 has 14 residues. The germline CDR1 and CDR2 sequences are LNHDA and SQIVND (reference sequence). General study findings and limits: It was HTLV-1-associated myelopathy that showed the most TCR clonal expansion, while multiple sclerosis showed the least, falling below healthy controls.

The sequenced sample was CD4+ T cells from blood. The V call is TRBV19, the J call TRBJ1-5; TRBD1 matches at 7 bases. This TCR derives from a man in his fifties with HTLV-1-associated myelopathy (HAM/TSP). For the CDR3, the DNA is TGTGCCAGTAGTAATCAGGGGGGTAATCAGCCCCAGCATTTT. It specifies CASSNQGGNQPQHF. The whole variable domain, remainder taken from reference TRBV19 and TRBJ1-5, is DGGITQSPKYLFRKEGQNVTLSCEQNLNHDAMYWYRQDPGQGLRLIYYSQIVNDFQKGDIAEGYSVSREKKESFPLTVTSAQKNPTAFYLCASSNQGGNQPQHFGDGTRLSIL.